The present TCR beta chain was sequenced within a study of shared clonotypes between healthy human individuals. Across the study: There were three CD4 naive, three CD4 memory, two CD8 naive and one CD8 memory plates per donor. General study findings and limits: Clonotypes which were not shared had lower generation probabilities than clonotypes that all four donors shared. Naive CD4 clonotypes were shared across several donors at roughly 4.6%.

CD45RO negativity and positive selection for CCR7 defined naive CD8 cells, a population that excluded terminally differentiated effector memory CD45RA+ cells. The assay was immunoSEQ multiplex PCR, and TCRdb's table has in-frame clones only and misses some. The repertoire holds under 1 million clones, with 80% to 95% as singletons. On this clone itself: Its cognate antigen is unknown.

The V gene's germline CDR1 is SGDLS and CDR2 YYNGEE. V dropped 4 bases and J dropped 0 bases, with 15 bases sitting between them. The CDR3 is 16 residues long. The chain combines TRBV9 with TRBJ2-3; D is unresolved. This clonotype was sampled from a man between 25 and 39 years old in good health. The sequenced sample was naive CD8+ T cells sorted from blood. The CDR3 region has the DNA TGTGCCAGCAGCTCTGGGCAGAGCCCTAGCACAGATACGCAGTATTTT. Its translation is CASSSGQSPSTDTQYF.